The clone carrying this TCR beta chain was seen repeatedly, ten times or more. Amplification of TCR beta CDR3 regions used RNA as the template. Initially, a first-round RT-PCR of the TCR CDR3 employed the HTBI primer set. Each CDR3 protein gets one entry after TCRdb re-called the multiplex PCR reads with MiXCR. The data contain 640,000 or so distinct CDR3 sequences, 11% to 15% of them seen just once; the ten biggest clones take up roughly 7.1%. This sample is drawn from a study of T cells in Graves' hyperthyroidism and ophthalmopathy. The CDR3 has 16 residues. Trimming shortened V by 1 base and J by 1 base, and 13 bases separated the two germline ends. The study included ophthalmopathy patients with Clinical Activity Score at least 3, NOSPECS grade at least 4 and duration under 3 months.

The specimen sequenced was blood. The receptor's source is a woman aged 18-30 years with Graves' ophthalmopathy. The rearrangement uses TRBV12-3 or TRBV12-4 and TRBJ2-5; possibly TRBD2 for D (6 bases). CDR3 coding DNA: TGTGCCAGCAGTTTAGAGGGAGCGGGCCTCCAAGAGACCCAGTACTTC. This codes for CASSLEGAGLQETQYF.